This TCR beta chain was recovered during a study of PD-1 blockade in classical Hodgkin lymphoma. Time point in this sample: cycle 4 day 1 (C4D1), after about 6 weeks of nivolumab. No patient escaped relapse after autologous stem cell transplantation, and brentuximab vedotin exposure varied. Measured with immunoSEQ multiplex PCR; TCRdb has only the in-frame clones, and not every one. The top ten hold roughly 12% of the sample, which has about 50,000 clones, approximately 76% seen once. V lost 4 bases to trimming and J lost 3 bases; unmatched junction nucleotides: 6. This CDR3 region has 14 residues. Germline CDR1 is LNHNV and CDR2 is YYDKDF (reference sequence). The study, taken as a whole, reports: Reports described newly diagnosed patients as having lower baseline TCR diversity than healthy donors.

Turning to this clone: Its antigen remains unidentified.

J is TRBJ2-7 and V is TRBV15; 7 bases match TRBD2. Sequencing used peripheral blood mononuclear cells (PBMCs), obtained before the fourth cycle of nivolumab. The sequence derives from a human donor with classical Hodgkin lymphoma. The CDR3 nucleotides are TGTGCCACCAGCAAACTAGGCGGGAGCTACGAGCAGTACTTC. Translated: CATSKLGGSYEQYF. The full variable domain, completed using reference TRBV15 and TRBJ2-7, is DAMVIQNPRYQVTQFGKPVTLSCSQTLNHNVMYWYQQKSSQAPKLLFHYYDKDFNNEADTPDNFQSRRPNTSFCFLDIRSPGLGDTAMYLCATSKLGGSYEQYFGPGTRLTVT.